This TCR beta chain was identified in a study of a mutant IDH1 vaccine in newly diagnosed glioma. Study information: The earlier regimen, radiotherapy, temozolomide, or both, was most often both.

The method was immunoSEQ multiplex PCR; TCRdb's version includes in-frame clones alone and lacks a portion of them. The sample yields around 56,000 clones, roughly 82% seen once. Deletions cut 9 bases from V and 5 bases from J, with 16 bases between. Germline V gene sequence: CDR1 MNHEY, CDR2 SVGAGI. The CDR3 consists of 14 residues. Described time point: week 5, during vaccination. A 20-mer mutant IDH1 peptide at 300 ug was injected subcutaneously with topical imiquimod. Points on this clone: Its antigen is unknown.

The receptor comes from a woman younger than 35 with glioma. Some clones in this sample may be carry-over from other donors' samples. This chain uses TRBV6-5 with TRBJ2-2; perhaps TRBD1 as D (6 bases). The sample here was PBMCs, taken from a glioma patient whose treatment included an IDH1 peptide vaccine. In DNA, the CDR3 is TGTGCCAGTCAACTTACCCAGGGGACCGGGGAGCTGTTTTTT. Translation: CASQLTQGTGELFF.